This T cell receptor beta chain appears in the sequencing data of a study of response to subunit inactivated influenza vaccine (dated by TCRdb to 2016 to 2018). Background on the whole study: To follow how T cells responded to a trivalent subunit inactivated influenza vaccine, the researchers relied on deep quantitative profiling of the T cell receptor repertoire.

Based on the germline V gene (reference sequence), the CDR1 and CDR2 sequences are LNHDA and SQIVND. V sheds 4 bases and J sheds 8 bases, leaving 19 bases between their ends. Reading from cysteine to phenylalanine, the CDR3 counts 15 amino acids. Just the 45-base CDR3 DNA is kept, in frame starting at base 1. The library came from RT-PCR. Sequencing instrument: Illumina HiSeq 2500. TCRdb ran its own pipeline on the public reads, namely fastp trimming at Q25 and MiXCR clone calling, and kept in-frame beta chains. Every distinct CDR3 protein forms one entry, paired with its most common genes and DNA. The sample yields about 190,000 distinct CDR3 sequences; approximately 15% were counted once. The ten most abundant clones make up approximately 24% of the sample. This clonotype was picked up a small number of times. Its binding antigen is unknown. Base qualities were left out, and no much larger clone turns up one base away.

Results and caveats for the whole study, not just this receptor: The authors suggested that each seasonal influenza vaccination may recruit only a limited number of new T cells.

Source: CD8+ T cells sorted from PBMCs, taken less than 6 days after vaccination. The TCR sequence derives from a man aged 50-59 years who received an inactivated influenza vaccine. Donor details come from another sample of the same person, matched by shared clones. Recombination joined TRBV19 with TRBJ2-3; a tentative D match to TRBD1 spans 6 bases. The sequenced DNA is TGTGCCAGTAGTACCACGGGACACCCGCCTGGTACGCAGTATTTT. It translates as CASSTTGHPPGTQYF.